This TCR beta chain emerged from a study of tumor and adjacent non-tumor tissue in lung cancer. Study-wide context: Aged roughly 31 to 85 years, patients included 9 to 11 men and a few women with stage I to III disease.

The V gene end was trimmed by 4 bases and the J gene end by 8 bases; junction bases not matched to a gene: 8. The CDR3 loop spans 14 amino acids. Points from the study as a whole: Top 100 clones took a larger repertoire share in normal lung.

This sample's RNA came from whole unsorted tissue. The library came from three nested PCR rounds adapted from ARM-PCR protocols. TCRdb passed the multiplex PCR reads through MiXCR, listing each CDR3 protein once. Among just over 200,000 distinct CDR3 sequences listed, about 71% were seen once. This clonotype was found a few times. What it binds is not known. The chain couples TRBV12-3 or TRBV12-4 to TRBJ1-2; 9 bases match TRBD1. This receptor was obtained from a man aged 55 to 70 with non-small cell lung cancer. The sequenced sample was lung tumor tissue. This CDR3 is CASSSPGQGEGYTF. The CDR3 DNA reads as TGTGCCAGCAGTTCACCGGGACAGGGAGAGGGCTACACCTTC.